The 25 T cell receptor beta chains presented below share a single source sample, sequenced in a study of blood T cell repertoires in COVID-19. Only in-frame clones appear in the TCRdb table, and some are missing; sequencing was by immunoSEQ multiplex PCR. This repertoire shows some 240,000 clones, over 80% found once; its top ten account for approximately 1.4%. The sequenced sample consisted of peripheral blood. These receptor sequences come from a woman aged 35 to 49 who had recovered from COVID-19.

The chain has TRBV27 and TRBJ1-1, with D maybe TRBD1 (5 bases). The germline V and J ends were trimmed by 6 bases and 3 bases, with 17 bases remaining between them. Germline V gives CDR1 MNHEY, CDR2 SMNVEV (reference sequence). This CDR3 has 15 amino acids. CDR3 in DNA: TGTGCCAGCAGATACCTCGGAGACAGCTACACTGAAGCTTTCTTT. It codes for CASRYLGDSYTEAFF.

The chain uses TRBV19 and TRBJ2-6; weak D call: TRBD1 (5 bases). Trimming shortened V by 8 bases and J by 0 bases, and 11 bases separated the two germline ends. Germline assignment: CDR1 LNHDA and CDR2 SQIVND (reference sequence). This CDR3 has 15 residues. CDR3 amino acids: CASGAQGSGANVLTF. CDR3 nucleotide sequence: TGTGCCAGTGGGGCTCAGGGCTCTGGGGCCAACGTCCTGACTTTC.

This clone was counted a single time. The chain recombines TRBV28 with TRBJ2-2; D gene unclear. The CDR3 runs to 15 residues. Germline V gene lookup returns CDR1 MDHEN and CDR2 SYDVKM. Trimming removed 5 bases from V and 6 bases from J, with 16 bases in between. The CDR3 nucleotides are TGTGCCAGCAGTCCACCGCAACTGCGGCCCGGGGAGCTGTTTTTT. Its translation is CASSPPQLRPGELFF.

J is TRBJ1-6 and V is TRBV6-6; D gene uncertain. The CDR3 is made up of 13 amino acids. Germline V gives CDR1 MNHNY, CDR2 SVGAGI (reference sequence). Trimming took 0 bases from V and 7 from J, leaving 4 bases between them. CDR3 DNA sequence: TGTGCCAGCAGTTACTCCGTGAATTCACCCCTCCACTTT. It yields the protein CASSYSVNSPLHF.

The V and J genes are TRBV2 and TRBJ2-2, with a weak D call TRBD1 (7 bases). The V end was cut by 3 bases, the J end by 4 bases, with 15 bases between. Germline lookup yields CDR1 SNHLY and CDR2 FYNNEI. There are 16 residues in the CDR3. CDR3 region: CASSETGRLGTGELFF. For the CDR3, the DNA is TGTGCCAGCAGTGAGACAGGGAGGCTTGGCACCGGGGAGCTGTTTTTT.

V gene TRBV5-4 combines with J gene TRBJ2-2; a weak D match, TRBD1 (6 bases). The ends were cut back, 3 bases at V and 4 bases at J, with 16 bases in the middle. The CDR3 is made up of 16 amino acids. CDR1 SGHNT and CDR2 YYREEE come from the germline V gene (reference sequence). The CDR3 DNA sequence: TGTGCCAGCAGCTGGGGGTTGGGGGCTAGCACCGGGGAGCTGTTTTTT. Translating gives CASSWGLGASTGELFF.

The rearrangement uses TRBV28 and TRBJ1-1, with D hard to call. This CDR3 has 13 amino acids. Trimming took off 5 bases at V and 11 bases at J, with 18 bases between the two ends. Germline loops: CDR1 MDHEN, CDR2 SYDVKM. CDR3 in amino acids: CASSLPDTSRAFF. CDR3 nucleotides: TGTGCCAGCAGTCTCCCTGACACCTCTCGGGCTTTCTTT.

The chain links TRBV6-5 to TRBJ2-2; 11 nucleotides line up with TRBD1. After removal of 5 bases from V and 6 bases from J, the junction contained 5 bases not matched to a gene. This CDR3 comprises 15 residues. Germline V lookup: CDR1 MNHEY, CDR2 SVGAGI. The CDR3 loop reads CASSLGQGASGELFF. CDR3 nucleotide sequence: TGTGCCAGCAGTCTAGGACAGGGGGCGTCCGGGGAGCTGTTTTTT.

V gene TRBV7-9 combines with J gene TRBJ2-5; 11 bases line up with TRBD2. The CDR3 is made up of 15 amino acids. The V segment lost 5 bases and the J segment 1 base; nucleotides outside the gene matches: 3. CDR1 is SEHNR and CDR2 is FQNEAQ in the germline V gene (reference sequence). CDR3: CASSPGTSGQETQYF. As DNA, the CDR3 is TGTGCCAGCAGCCCCGGGACTAGCGGCCAAGAGACCCAGTACTTC.

The chain uses TRBV20-1 and TRBJ1-1; D is unresolved. Germline CDR1 reads DFQATT; CDR2 reads SNEGSKA (reference sequence). Trimming pared 7 bases from V and 2 bases from J, leaving 8 bases between. The CDR3 spans 11 residues. CDR3 sequence (DNA): TGCAGTGGTAGGGCAAACACTGAAGCTTTCTTT. Its translation is CSGRANTEAFF.

The V and J genes are TRBV7-9 and TRBJ2-2, with 10 positions matching TRBD2. The germline V gene encodes CDR1 SEHNR and CDR2 FQNEAQ (reference sequence). The CDR3 runs to 15 residues. Trimming at V came to 3 bases and at J to 4 bases, leaving 2 bases not matched to a gene. The CDR3: CASSLASGGTGELFF. DNA for the CDR3: TGTGCCAGCAGCTTGGCTAGCGGGGGCACCGGGGAGCTGTTTTTT.

The chain joins TRBV28 to TRBJ1-2; 7 nucleotides agree with TRBD1. Germline CDR1 and CDR2: MDHEN and SYDVKM. This CDR3 comprises 13 residues. V lost 4 bases, J lost 8 bases, and 7 bases stayed unmatched. Here the CDR3 reads CASSSTGVRGYTF. CDR3 DNA sequence: TGTGCCAGCAGTTCTACAGGGGTTAGGGGCTACACCTTC.

This clone was found many times. V gene TRBV4-1 combines with J gene TRBJ2-7; 7 nucleotides agree with TRBD2. V dropped 2 bases and J dropped 1; count of bases not matched to a gene: 5. There are 15 residues in the CDR3. The germline gives CDR1 MGHRA, CDR2 YSYEKL. CDR3 nucleotides: TGCGCCAGCAGCCAACGAGGAGCGGGGTCCTACGAGCAGTACTTC. Its translation is CASSQRGAGSYEQYF.

This chain uses TRBV5-1 with TRBJ1-1; 7 positions agree with TRBD1. The J segment lost 1 base and the V segment lost 4 bases, leaving 4 bases of the junction unmatched. The germline V gene encodes CDR1 SGHRS and CDR2 YFSETQ. The CDR3 length is 14 residues. The CDR3 sequence is CASSPRGRNTEAFF. In DNA form, the CDR3 reads TGCGCCAGCAGCCCCAGGGGGAGGAACACTGAAGCTTTCTTT.

The V gene is TRBV2, the J gene TRBJ1-6; D is ambiguous. Germline CDR1 is SNHLY and CDR2 is FYNNEI. V lost 7 bases and J 7 bases, leaving 11 bases between the germline ends. This CDR3 has 13 amino acids. In DNA, the CDR3 is TGTGCCAGCATCCGAGGGAGAAATTCACCCCTCCACTTT. This translates into CASIRGRNSPLHF.

V usage is TRBV5-1 and J usage is TRBJ2-2, with D tentatively TRBD1 (6 bases). The V and J ends lost 0 bases and 6 bases respectively, with 9 bases between them. Germline lookup yields CDR1 SGHRS and CDR2 YFSETQ. This CDR3 region has 14 residues. In nucleotides, the CDR3 is TGCGCCAGCAGCTTGGGTTGGGGGCCCGGGGAGCTGTTTTTT. It translates to CASSLGWGPGELFF.

About this clone: At one of its ends the junction is not consistent with the germline gene, which may arise from a read error. The chain employs TRBV2 and TRBJ1-1; weak D call: TRBD1 (5 bases). The germline V gene encodes CDR1 SNHLY and CDR2 FYNNEI. The CDR3 extends over 13 amino acids. CDR3 protein: CASTTDSTLPRYF. CDR3 DNA sequence: TGTGCCAGCACAACTGACAGTACTCTACCCCGTTACTTT. Full variable domain (remainder filled in from reference TRBV2 and TRBJ1-1): EPEVTQTPSHQVTQMGQEVILRCVPISNHLYFYWYRQILGQKVEFLVSFYNNEISEKSEIFDDQFSVERPDGSNFTLKIRSTKLEDSAMYFCASTTDSTLPRYFGQGTRLTVV.

This chain connects TRBV2 to TRBJ2-3; D not resolved. There are 13 residues in the CDR3. Trimming took 7 bases from V and 1 from J, leaving 9 bases between them. Germline V gene sequence: CDR1 SNHLY, CDR2 FYNNEI. This chain's CDR3 is CASKYLGTDTQYF. The DNA for the CDR3 is TGTGCCAGCAAATATCTCGGCACAGATACGCAGTATTTT.

This chain links TRBV5-1 with TRBJ2-2; weak D call: TRBD1 (6 bases). The CDR3 length is 15 residues. Germline CDR1 is SGHRS and CDR2 is YFSETQ. The V and J ends lost 4 bases and 0 bases respectively, with 10 bases between them. This chain's CDR3 is CASSRGDTNTGELFF. The CDR3 nucleotides are TGCGCCAGCAGCCGAGGGGACACGAACACCGGGGAGCTGTTTTTT.

This clone appeared once. The V gene is TRBV6-5, the J gene TRBJ1-6; tentative D call: TRBD1 (6 bases). Germline assignment: CDR1 MNHEY and CDR2 SVGAGI. There are 13 residues in the CDR3. The V and J ends lost 6 bases and 6 bases respectively, with 9 bases between them. CDR3 nucleotide sequence: TGTGCCAGCAGGACAGGCGTTAATTCACCCCTCCACTTT. It yields the protein CASRTGVNSPLHF.

The J gene is TRBJ1-1, the V gene TRBV2; D is possibly TRBD1 (6 bases). Germline assignment: CDR1 SNHLY and CDR2 FYNNEI. The CDR3 has 15 residues. Between the trimmed V and J ends, which lost 6 bases and 2 bases, there was a span of 16 bases. Written as DNA, the CDR3 is TGTGCCAGCAGACGCACCGGGACACTTAACACTGAAGCTTTCTTT. Its protein is CASRRTGTLNTEAFF.

The V call is TRBV6-1, the J call TRBJ2-1; possible D gene TRBD2, 5 bases. CDR1 and CDR2 (germline): MNHNS, SASEGT. Trimming pared 2 bases from V and 7 bases from J, leaving 9 bases between. The CDR3 is made up of 13 amino acids. The CDR3 loop is CASSERGENEQFF. In nucleotides, the CDR3 is TGTGCCAGCAGTGAACGGGGAGAAAATGAGCAGTTCTTC.

V usage is TRBV29-1 and J usage is TRBJ1-5; 7 bases line up with TRBD1. From germline, CDR1 is SQVTM and CDR2 ANQGSEA. The J segment lost 6 bases and the V segment lost 8 bases, leaving 10 bases of the junction unmatched. This CDR3 region has 13 residues. The DNA of the CDR3 is TGCAGCACCTCAGGGGGTTACGGTCAGCCCCAGCATTTT. Protein sequence: CSTSGGYGQPQHF.

The chain is built from TRBV28 and TRBJ1-6, with 8 bases identical to TRBD1. Trimming took 9 bases from V and 7 from J; bases not matched to a gene: 8. Germline-derived CDR1 and CDR2 are MDHEN and SYDVKM. This CDR3 has 14 residues. DNA for the CDR3: TGTGCCAGGGGACAGGAACAATACAATTCACCCCTCCACTTT. Translating gives CARGQEQYNSPLHF.

This chain uses TRBV5-1 with TRBJ2-1, with 9 bases identical to TRBD1. CDR1 is SGHRS, CDR2 YFSETQ, per germline. Trimming at V came to 0 bases and at J to 6 bases, leaving 13 bases not matched to a gene. There are 18 residues in the CDR3. The CDR3 protein is CASSLGYGQGSSGNEQFF. The CDR3, as DNA: TGCGCCAGCAGCTTGGGTTATGGACAGGGGAGCTCGGGCAATGAGCAGTTCTTC.